The clone carrying this TCR beta chain qualifies as medium-sized. The antigen is unknown. The data were taken from a study of immune heterogeneity within non-small cell lung tumors. Amplification of the TCR beta CDR3 was achieved through multiplex PCR with 32 V and 13 J primers. TCRdb processed the multiplex PCR reads anew with MiXCR; each CDR3 protein has one entry. The repertoire consists of about 15,000 distinct CDR3 sequences, with 25% to 35% occurring once and the leading ten covering 4% to 6.5%. Germline CDR1 SGHVS, CDR2 FQNEAQ. Trimming took 1 base from V and 5 from J, leaving 8 bases between them. The length of the CDR3 is 14 residues. Template input, which was bulk tumor genomic DNA, totaled 600 to 700 ng per sample. Spaced far apart, several biopsies were taken from each primary tumor during surgery. With untreated, newly diagnosed non-small cell lung cancer, the patients went on to undergo curative surgery.

The study's findings and limits: High-frequency clones unique to single sites coexisted with identical dominant CDR3 beta clonotypes that recurred across tumor sites within a patient. T-cell clonality in a given local region correlated moderately yet significantly with the local tumor mutational burden (R about 0.35).

The sample comprised lung tumor tissue. The TCR comes from a man between 40 and 49 years old with non-small cell lung cancer. This rearrangement joins TRBV7-8 to TRBJ2-2; D gene uncertain. The CDR3: CASSLGAPTGELFF. The CDR3 nucleotides are TGTGCCAGCAGCTTAGGGGCGCCGACCGGGGAGCTGTTTTTT.